A single sample is the source of the 7 T cell receptor beta chains below, sequenced in a study of blood T cell repertoires in COVID-19. Sequencing used immunoSEQ multiplex PCR; TCRdb keeps in-frame clones, though not all of them. This sample yields 650,000 to 800,000 clones, of which 80% to 90% are seen a single time; about 0.26% belongs to the top ten. Sequenced: peripheral blood. The receptors here all came from a woman aged 18-35 years with acute or convalescent COVID-19.

The chain employs TRBV29-1 and TRBJ2-5, with TRBD1 identical over 10 bases. The junction had 16 bases not matched to a gene; V was cut back by 7 bases and J by 5 bases. From germline, CDR1 is SQVTM and CDR2 ANQGSEA. The CDR3 has 16 amino acids. DNA of the CDR3: TGCAGCGAGATTCTTATTCGACAGGGGGCTTGGGAGACCCAGTACTTC. As protein: CSEILIRQGAWETQYF.

This clone was seen a handful of times. The chain employs TRBV5-8 and TRBJ1-5; 8 bases map to TRBD1. The CDR3 is 14 residues long. In germline, CDR1 is SGHTS, CDR2 YDEGEE. J gave up 7 bases and V 3 bases, and 6 bases lay outside the gene matches. In DNA, the CDR3 is TGTGCCAGCAGCTCCAGGGGGCTAGAACAGCCCCAGCATTTT. Protein product: CASSSRGLEQPQHF.

The chain carries TRBV9 and TRBJ2-7; D unclear. Between the trimmed V and J ends, which lost 2 bases and 1 base, there was a span of 10 bases. CDR1 and CDR2 from the germline V gene are SGDLS and YYNGEE. The CDR3 loop spans 14 amino acids. CDR3 residues: CASSVPLRSYEQYF. Here the CDR3 DNA reads TGTGCCAGCAGCGTGCCCCTCAGATCCTACGAGCAGTACTTC. Together with reference TRBV9 and TRBJ2-7, the CDR3 gives the full variable domain: DSGVTQTPKHLITATGQRVTLRCSPRSGDLSVYWYQQSLDQGLQFLIQYYNGEERAKGNILERFSAQQFPDLHSELNLSSLELGDSALYFCASSVPLRSYEQYFGPGTRLTVT.

This clone appeared a single time. The chain combines TRBV19 with TRBJ2-3; unclear D gene. Trimming removed 5 bases from V and 11 bases from J, with 11 bases in between. The CDR3 runs to 11 residues. CDR1 LNHDA and CDR2 SQIVND come from the germline V gene (reference sequence). CDR3 residues: CASSSEIMQYF. The CDR3 bases are TGTGCCAGTAGTTCCGAGATTATGCAGTATTTT.

The chain links TRBV6-5 to TRBJ1-5; the D gene is possibly TRBD1 (5 bases). Germline CDR1 and CDR2: MNHEY and SVGAGI. The ends were cut back, 6 bases at V and 6 bases at J, with 18 bases in the middle. The CDR3 contains 15 residues. DNA for the CDR3: TGTGCCAGCAGCCGACTCCCAGGGAGGGGTCAGCCCCAGCATTTT. Its translation is CASSRLPGRGQPQHF.

The CDR3 is CASSPTTAYGYTF. In DNA, the CDR3 is TGTGCCAGCAGTCCAACGACAGCCTATGGCTACACCTTC. The V gene is TRBV6-5, the J gene TRBJ1-2; TRBD1 is a possible D gene (5 bases). CDR1 MNHEY and CDR2 SVGAGI come from the germline V gene. CDR3 length: 13 residues. Between the trimmed V and J ends, which lost 5 bases and 4 bases, there was a span of 11 bases.

The chain carries TRBV6-5 and TRBJ1-2, with D unclear. Trimming shortened V by 6 bases and J by 4 bases, and 15 bases separated the two germline ends. CDR1 is MNHEY, CDR2 SVGAGI, per germline. This CDR3 has 14 amino acids. CDR3 nucleotides: TGTGCCAGCAGCCCCGGGGAGAGCCTCTATGGCTACACCTTC. Protein sequence: CASSPGESLYGYTF.